The 21 T cell receptor beta chains reported below all come from one sample, sequenced in a study of CD8+ T cells in alopecia areata. Extracted from the samples, RNA was reverse transcribed into cDNA to serve as the sequencing template. Assay used: immunoSEQ multiplex PCR; TCRdb lists only in-frame clones, some missing. The data show 200,000 to 250,000 clones, 67% seen once. The sequencing used CD4+ T cells sorted from blood, collected at week 0. The receptors stem from a human donor with alopecia areata.

This chain links TRBV30 with TRBJ2-7; tentatively, D is TRBD2 (7 bases). The CDR3 is 14 amino acids. Germline assignment: CDR1 GTSNPN and CDR2 SVGIG (reference sequence). Deletions cut 2 bases from V and 2 bases from J, with 13 bases between. The CDR3 nucleotides are TGTGCCTGGAGTCCTGGGGGGGGCGCCTACGAGCAGTACTTC. Translation: CAWSPGGGAYEQYF.

This chain connects TRBV9 to TRBJ1-2; D remains ambiguous. Germline V gene data show CDR1 as SGDLS and CDR2 as YYNGEE. This CDR3 is 14 amino acids long. Trimming took off 0 bases at V and 3 bases at J, with 9 bases between the two ends. The CDR3, as DNA: TGTGCCAGCAGCGTAGCGCCGGGCGACTATGGCTACACCTTC. This sequence encodes CASSVAPGDYGYTF.

The J gene is TRBJ1-1, the V gene TRBV5-1; no definite D call. Germline CDR1 and CDR2: SGHRS and YFSETQ. Trimming took off 0 bases at V and 4 bases at J, with 10 bases between the two ends. The CDR3 spans 14 residues. CDR3 bases: TGCGCCAGCAGCTTGGCAGCCATGAGCACTGAAGCTTTCTTT. It yields the protein CASSLAAMSTEAFF.

This clone appeared once. The rearrangement uses TRBV30 and TRBJ2-2; 9 nucleotides align to TRBD1. The germline CDR1 and CDR2 sequences are GTSNPN and SVGIG (reference sequence). The V gene end was trimmed by 3 bases and the J gene end by 1 base; junction bases not matched to a gene: 6. CDR3 length equals 16 residues. For the CDR3, the DNA is TGTGCCTGGAGAGAGCCGGGACAGGGGAACACCGGGGAGCTGTTTTTT. Translating gives CAWREPGQGNTGELFF.

This clone was seen a handful of times. The same CDR3 can be traced to other DNA sequences in this sample. The chain carries TRBV18 and TRBJ2-5; D remains unclear. The CDR3 totals 11 residues. V was cut by 2 bases and J by 5 bases, with 3 bases left in between. The germline gives CDR1 KGHSH, CDR2 LQKENI. CDR3 region: CASSPGETQYF. The CDR3 region has the DNA TGTGCCAGCTCACCAGGGGAGACCCAGTACTTC.

The V call is TRBV29-1, the J call TRBJ1-5; D call uncertain. The CDR3 length is 13 residues. Germline V gene sequence: CDR1 SQVTM, CDR2 ANQGSEA. The V end was cut by 7 bases, the J end by 4 bases, with 14 bases between. The CDR3 sequence: CSARSGNNQPQHF. The CDR3 DNA sequence: TGCAGCGCACGAAGCGGGAATAATCAGCCCCAGCATTTT.

This clone has more than one count but fewer than ten. The J gene is TRBJ2-1, the V gene TRBV29-1, with D possibly TRBD2 on 7 matching bases. V was clipped by 1 base and J by 5 bases, with 15 bases between them. This CDR3 has 15 amino acids. Germline CDR1 and CDR2: SQVTM and ANQGSEA. The DNA for the CDR3 is TGCAGCGTTGAAGTACACGGGGGGCCAGACAATGAGCAGTTCTTC. Translated, it gives CSVEVHGGPDNEQFF.

This clone has only a few counts. The rearrangement uses TRBV4-3 and TRBJ1-1; unclear D gene. The V gene's germline CDR1 is LGHNA and CDR2 YSLEER. The CDR3 extends over 14 amino acids. V shed 0 bases and J shed 2 bases, with 7 bases lying between them. The CDR3 bases are TGCGCCAGCAGCCAAGATGACCATAACACTGAAGCTTTCTTT. This codes for CASSQDDHNTEAFF.

The V call is TRBV25-1, the J call TRBJ1-2; D is unresolved. The V gene's germline CDR1 is MGHDK and CDR2 SYGVNS. The CDR3 has 12 residues. Trimming removed 4 bases from V and 8 bases from J, with 11 bases in between. This CDR3 is CASSALSSGYTF. For the CDR3, the DNA is TGTGCCAGCAGTGCCCTCAGTTCCGGCTACACCTTC.

The J gene is TRBJ1-6, the V gene TRBV1. TRBV1 is noted as a pseudogene. The CDR3 spans 12 residues. CDR3 in amino acids: CTSKEGSSPLHF. CDR3 DNA sequence: TGCACCAGCAAGGAAGGGTCTTCACCCCTCCACTTT.

The chain combines TRBV4-2 with TRBJ2-6; no clear D. There are 16 residues in the CDR3. V was pared by 1 base and J by 4 bases, with 11 bases between. CDR1 LGHNA and CDR2 YNFKEQ come from the germline V gene. The CDR3 DNA reads as TGTGCCAGCAGCCAAGTGGGAAACTCCGGGGCCAACGTCCTGACTTTC. It yields the protein CASSQVGNSGANVLTF.

The rearrangement joins TRBV11-2 to TRBJ1-2; 9 bases match TRBD1. V lost 2 bases to trimming and J lost 4 bases; unmatched junction nucleotides: 5. This CDR3 comprises 15 residues. CDR1 is SGHAT, CDR2 FQNNGV, per germline. In DNA, the CDR3 is TGTGCCAGCAGCTTAAGGACAGGGGAGGGCTATGGCTACACCTTC. It encodes CASSLRTGEGYGYTF.

There are a few counts of this clone. This chain links TRBV2 with TRBJ1-5, with TRBD1 as a possible D gene (5 bases). V gave up 8 bases and J gave up 3 bases, with 14 bases separating them. The CDR3 has 14 residues. In germline, CDR1 is SNHLY, CDR2 FYNNEI. The chain's CDR3 is CASRGFGVNQPQHF. The CDR3 DNA reads TGTGCCAGCCGGGGGTTCGGAGTCAATCAGCCCCAGCATTTT.

The chain links TRBV7-3 to TRBJ2-3; 7 nucleotides line up with TRBD2. The CDR3 contains 14 residues. Germline V lookup: CDR1 SGHTA, CDR2 FQGTGA. The V and J ends lost 1 base and 5 bases, in that order; junction bases with no gene match: 3. The CDR3 here is CASSLRGGEDTQYF. Written as DNA, the CDR3 is TGTGCCAGCAGCTTAAGGGGAGGGGAAGATACGCAGTATTTT.

This chain's CDR3 is CASSVDSGNFYEQYF. In DNA form, the CDR3 reads TGTGCCAGCAGCGTAGATAGCGGCAACTTCTACGAGCAGTACTTC. The V gene is TRBV9, the J gene TRBJ2-7, with a possible D match to TRBD2 (6 bases). The CDR3 has 15 amino acids. The germline V gene encodes CDR1 SGDLS and CDR2 YYNGEE. V lost 0 bases to trimming and J lost 3 bases, with 13 bases between them. Supplemented by reference TRBV9 and TRBJ2-7, the full variable domain reads DSGVTQTPKHLITATGQRVTLRCSPRSGDLSVYWYQQSLDQGLQFLIQYYNGEERAKGNILERFSAQQFPDLHSELNLSSLELGDSALYFCASSVDSGNFYEQYFGPGTRLTVT.

This chain connects TRBV6-1 to TRBJ2-6; no definite D call. The V gene's germline CDR1 is MNHNS and CDR2 SASEGT. The CDR3 length is 14 residues. The ends were cut back, 7 bases at V and 1 base at J, with 8 bases in the middle. The CDR3 DNA reads as TGTGCCAGCATCCAGGCTTCTGGGGCCAACGTCCTGACTTTC. Its protein is CASIQASGANVLTF.

This sequence joins TRBV2 and TRBJ2-6, with D maybe TRBD1 (6 bases). V lost 8 bases and J lost 0, with 8 bases in between. In germline, CDR1 is SNHLY, CDR2 FYNNEI. CDR3 length: 14 amino acids. CDR3 loop: CASLDSSGANVLTF. The CDR3 DNA follows: TGTGCCAGCCTGGACAGCTCTGGGGCCAACGTCCTGACTTTC.

The chain is built from TRBV15 and TRBJ2-7, with D perhaps TRBD2 (5 bases). Germline V gene sequence: CDR1 LNHNV, CDR2 YYDKDF (reference sequence). The V and J ends lost 4 bases and 5 bases respectively, with 9 bases between them. CDR3 length equals 12 residues. In nucleotides, the CDR3 is TGTGCCACCAGCAAACCCGGGGACGAGCAGTACTTC. Encoded protein: CATSKPGDEQYF.

This sequence joins TRBV27 and TRBJ2-1, with TRBD1 matching over 9 bases. The ends lost 6 bases at V and 7 bases at J; junction bases unmatched: 10. This CDR3 comprises 15 residues. Germline loops: CDR1 MNHEY, CDR2 SMNVEV (reference sequence). Here the CDR3 reads CASSPIGDRVNEQFF. The CDR3 DNA is TGTGCCAGCAGCCCCATCGGGGACAGGGTAAATGAGCAGTTCTTC.

The chain has TRBV30 and TRBJ1-1; TRBD1 matches at 7 bases. The germline V gene has CDR1 GTSNPN and CDR2 SVGIG (reference sequence). Germline trimming cut 0 bases from V and 0 bases from J; bases unmatched to any gene: 4. This CDR3 has 15 residues. The CDR3 DNA sequence: TGTGCCTGGAGTGTACTAGGGGGCGTGAACACTGAAGCTTTCTTT. It is translated as CAWSVLGGVNTEAFF.

This chain uses TRBV30 with TRBJ1-6; no firm D call. V was pared by 0 bases and J by 7 bases, with 13 bases between. The germline gives CDR1 GTSNPN, CDR2 SVGIG (reference sequence). The CDR3 has 15 residues. Here the CDR3 DNA reads TGTGCCTGGAGTGTACGAAAGGGAGGGAATTCACCCCTCCACTTT. This sequence encodes CAWSVRKGGNSPLHF.